Below, 20 T cell receptor beta chains from the same sample are listed, as sequenced in a study of T-cell memory formation after mild COVID-19. TCRdb reprocessed the 5' RACE reads with MiXCR, giving one entry per CDR3 protein. Among around 340,000 distinct CDR3 sequences listed, approximately 15% were seen once. Sequenced: PBMCs or a T cell subset sorted from them (not recorded which). These receptors all come from a young man who had mild COVID-19 (a few samples of this study predate the infection). Cell type and time point are not known.

This clonotype was found a few times. The chain links TRBV7-9 to TRBJ1-1; D ambiguous. Per the germline V gene, CDR1 is SEHNR and CDR2 is FQNEAQ (reference sequence). This CDR3 comprises 14 residues. Trimming removed 1 base at V and 6 bases at J, with 12 bases between. The DNA for the CDR3 is TGTGCCAGCAGCTTAGAGTTGAGAACATCTGAAGCTTTCTTT. Translating it yields CASSLELRTSEAFF.

The gene calls are TRBV9 and TRBJ2-3; the D gene is possibly TRBD2 (5 bases). V was cut by 4 bases and J by 3 bases, with 12 bases left in between. The CDR3 consists of 14 residues. Germline CDR1 reads SGDLS; CDR2 reads YYNGEE. The CDR3 DNA reads TGTGCCAGCAGCCCACAACTAGTGACAGATACGCAGTATTTT. This translates into CASSPQLVTDTQYF.

The J gene is TRBJ2-5, the V gene TRBV10-3; no definite D call. The CDR3 covers 14 residues. Deletions cut 0 bases from V and 4 bases from J, with 9 bases between. CDR1 is ENHRY, CDR2 SYGVKD, per germline. CDR3 DNA: TGTGCCATCAGTGAGTCCGGCTCGATAGAGACCCAGTACTTC. It specifies CAISESGSIETQYF.

J is TRBJ2-5 and V is TRBV7-8, with D maybe TRBD2 (6 bases). CDR3 length: 15 amino acids. The germline gives CDR1 SGHVS, CDR2 FQNEAQ. V lost 3 bases to trimming and J lost 5 bases, with 16 bases between them. The CDR3 nucleotides read TGTGCCAGCAGCTTCCTAGACGGGGCGGGGGAGACCCAGTACTTC. Translated, it gives CASSFLDGAGETQYF. Full variable domain (outside the CDR3, taken from reference TRBV7-8 and TRBJ2-5): GAGVSQSPRYKVAKRGQDVALRCDPISGHVSLFWYQQALGQGPEFLTYFQNEAQLDKSGLPSDRFFAERPEGSVSTLKIQRTQQEDSAVYLCASSFLDGAGETQYFGPGTRLLVL.

The chain combines TRBV21-1 with TRBJ2-5; the listed D gene, TRBD2, was not tested against the DNA. TRBV21-1 is shown as a pseudogene. This CDR3 region has 18 residues. The CDR3 DNA is TGTGCCAGCAGCAAAGGTCTAGCGGGGGCCTCGTACCAAGAGACCCAGTACTTC. Protein product: CASSKGLAGASYQETQYF.

This clonotype was detected only a few times. The genes are TRBV7-9 and TRBJ2-7, with TRBD2 matching 11 bases. The germline gives CDR1 SEHNR, CDR2 FQNEAQ (reference sequence). V trimming: 5 bases; J trimming: 5 bases; junction bases outside the gene matches: 8. The CDR3 length is 15 residues. This chain's CDR3 is CASSIGTSGRDEQYV. For the CDR3, the DNA is TGTGCCAGCAGCATAGGGACTAGCGGTCGGGACGAGCAGTACGTC.

This chain uses TRBV19 with TRBJ2-1; D gene unclear. The ends were cut back, 4 bases at V and 8 bases at J, with 9 bases in the middle. CDR1 and CDR2 (germline): LNHDA, SQIVND (reference sequence). This CDR3 comprises 12 residues. The CDR3 here is CASSSMGDEQFF. The CDR3 coding sequence is TGTGCCAGTAGTAGCATGGGCGATGAGCAGTTCTTC.

This clonotype was detected a few times. The J gene is TRBJ2-1, the V gene TRBV3-1; D unclear. In germline, CDR1 is LGHDT, CDR2 YNNKEL (reference sequence). V was pared by 2 bases and J by 0 bases, with 8 bases between. CDR3 length equals 15 residues. For the CDR3, the DNA is TGTGCCAGCAGCCAACTCCCGAGCTCCTACAATGAGCAGTTCTTC. It is translated as CASSQLPSSYNEQFF.

The chain is built from TRBV5-6 and TRBJ2-6, with a weak D call TRBD2 (5 bases). This CDR3 comprises 15 residues. V gave up 4 bases and J gave up 2 bases, with 10 bases separating them. CDR1 SGHDT and CDR2 YYEEEE come from the germline V gene. CDR3 coding DNA: TGTGCCAGCAGCGAGCGGACGACTGGGGCCAACGTCCTGACTTTC. Translating it yields CASSERTTGANVLTF.

This clonotype was counted ten times or more. This sequence joins TRBV7-9 and TRBJ2-7; D gene uncertain. Looked up from germline, CDR1 is SEHNR and CDR2 is FQNEAQ (reference sequence). The CDR3 is 12 amino acids. Trimming removed 3 bases at V and 4 bases at J, with 7 bases between. The CDR3 loop reads CASSFLGYEQYV. The CDR3 DNA is TGTGCCAGCAGCTTTCTGGGGTACGAGCAGTACGTC.

V and J are TRBV20-1 and TRBJ1-3, with 11 nucleotides matching TRBD1. CDR3 size: 13 residues. V shed 5 bases, J shed 7 bases, and the junction held 4 bases outside the gene matches. Germline V gene sequence: CDR1 DFQATT, CDR2 SNEGSKA (reference sequence). As DNA, the CDR3 is TGCAGTGCTCCGGACAGGGGGCGTAACACCATATATTTT. This gives the protein CSAPDRGRNTIYF.

This clonotype was seen more than once but under ten times. The chain is built from TRBV6-1 and TRBJ2-3, with D hard to call. CDR1 is MNHNS, CDR2 SASEGT, per germline. This CDR3 spans 13 amino acids. The V gene lost 7 bases and the J gene lost 0 bases, with 8 bases spanning the gap. The CDR3 loop is CASKRPSTDTQYF. Here the CDR3 DNA reads TGTGCCAGCAAAAGACCTAGCACAGATACGCAGTATTTT.

The chain uses TRBV12-3 or TRBV12-4 and TRBJ1-1, with D possibly being TRBD1 (6 bases). This CDR3 spans 16 amino acids. V dropped 1 base and J dropped 5 bases, with 17 bases sitting between them. The DNA of the CDR3 is TGTGCCAGCAGTTTAGAACCCTCAGGGGCCGATACTGAAGCTTTCTTT. Amino acids: CASSLEPSGADTEAFF.

The chain employs TRBV9 and TRBJ2-5, with a weak D call TRBD1 (5 bases). Germline V gene lookup returns CDR1 SGDLS and CDR2 YYNGEE. The ends were cut back, 0 bases at V and 1 base at J, with 7 bases in the middle. The CDR3 loop spans 14 amino acids. CDR3 residues: CASSVAGIQETQYF. CDR3 in DNA: TGTGCCAGCAGCGTAGCAGGGATCCAAGAGACCCAGTACTTC.

This clonotype was seen once. The chain is built from TRBV5-4 and TRBJ2-3; TRBD1 aligns across 8 bases. Germline V gene sequence: CDR1 SGHNT, CDR2 YYREEE (reference sequence). This CDR3 has 16 amino acids. After removal of 4 bases from V and 2 bases from J, the junction contained 9 bases not matched to a gene. CDR3 DNA sequence: TGTGCCAGCAGCGAGGAAAGACAGGGGACCACAGATACGCAGTATTTT. Translated, it gives CASSEERQGTTDTQYF.

This clonotype was detected a few times. The chain recombines TRBV20-1 with TRBJ1-5; perhaps TRBD1 as D (5 bases). V was clipped by 2 bases and J by 6 bases, with 11 bases between them. Germline CDR1 is DFQATT and CDR2 is SNEGSKA (reference sequence). The CDR3 length is 13 residues. The CDR3, as DNA: TGCAGTGCTAGATACCAGGGTGTTCAGCCCCAGCATTTT. The encoded protein is CSARYQGVQPQHF.

In its sample, this clonotype was seen a few times. The genes are TRBV6-2 or TRBV6-3 and TRBJ1-1; D gene ambiguous. The CDR3 is 14 residues long. V was clipped by 0 bases and J by 1 base, with 6 bases between them. CDR1 MNHEY and CDR2 SVGEGT come from the germline V gene. CDR3 in amino acids: CASSYSMGNTEAFF. The CDR3 DNA follows: TGTGCCAGCAGTTACTCGATGGGGAACACTGAAGCTTTCTTT.

This clonotype has a handful of counts. The chain is built from TRBV7-2 and TRBJ2-2; D is possibly TRBD1 (5 bases). The CDR3 is 16 amino acids. Germline CDR1 and CDR2: SGHTA and FQGNSA. The ends were cut back, 2 bases at V and 3 bases at J, with 13 bases in the middle. CDR3 amino acids: CASSLFGQGYTGELFF. The DNA of the CDR3 is TGTGCCAGCAGCTTATTCGGCCAGGGCTACACCGGGGAGCTGTTTTTT.

This clonotype was counted between two and nine times. The V call is TRBV9, the J call TRBJ1-4; the D is unclear. The V gene lost 5 bases and the J gene lost 8 bases, with 10 bases spanning the gap. Looked up from germline, CDR1 is SGDLS and CDR2 is YYNGEE. This CDR3 is 12 amino acids long. The CDR3 DNA reads as TGTGCCAGCAGAAGCCTGGAAGAAAAACTGTTTTTT. Its translation: CASRSLEEKLFF.

V and J are TRBV3-1 and TRBJ1-3; no definite D call. This CDR3 region has 14 residues. Germline values: CDR1 LGHDT, CDR2 YNNKEL (reference sequence). Deletions cut 0 bases from V and 5 bases from J, with 8 bases between. As DNA, the CDR3 is TGTGCCAGCAGCCAAGATTTCCCGCGAAACACCATATATTTT. Translating gives CASSQDFPRNTIYF.